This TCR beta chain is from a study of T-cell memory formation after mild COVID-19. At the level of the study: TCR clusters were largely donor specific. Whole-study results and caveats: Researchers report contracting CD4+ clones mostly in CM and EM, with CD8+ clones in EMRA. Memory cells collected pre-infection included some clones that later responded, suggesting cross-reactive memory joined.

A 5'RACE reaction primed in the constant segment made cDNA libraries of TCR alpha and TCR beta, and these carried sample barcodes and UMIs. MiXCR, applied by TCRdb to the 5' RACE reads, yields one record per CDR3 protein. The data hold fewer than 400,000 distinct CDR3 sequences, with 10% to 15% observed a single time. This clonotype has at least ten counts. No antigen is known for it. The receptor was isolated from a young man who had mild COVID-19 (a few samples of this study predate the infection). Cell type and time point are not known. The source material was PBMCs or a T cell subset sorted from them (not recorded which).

The CDR3 loop reads CASSLVGGTDTQYF. CDR3 nucleotides: TGTGCCAGCAGCTTAGTAGGGGGGACAGATACGCAGTATTTT. V gene TRBV7-9 combines with J gene TRBJ2-3; D may correspond to TRBD1 or TRBD2 (6 bases each). The V and J ends lost 1 base and 3 bases respectively, with 8 bases between them. The CDR3 is 14 residues long. Germline-derived CDR1 and CDR2 are SEHNR and FQNEAQ (reference sequence).